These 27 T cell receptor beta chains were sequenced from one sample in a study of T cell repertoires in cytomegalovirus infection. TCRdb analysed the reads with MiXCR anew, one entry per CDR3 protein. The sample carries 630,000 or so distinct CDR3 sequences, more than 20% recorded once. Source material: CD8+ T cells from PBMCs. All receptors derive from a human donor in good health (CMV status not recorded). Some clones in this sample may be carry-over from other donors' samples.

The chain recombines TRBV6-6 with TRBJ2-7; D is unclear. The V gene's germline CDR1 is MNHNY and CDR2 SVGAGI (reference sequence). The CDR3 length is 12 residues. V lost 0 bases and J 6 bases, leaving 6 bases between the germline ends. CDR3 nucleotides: TGTGCCAGCAGTTACTCGGCAGCCGAGCAGTACTTC. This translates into CASSYSAAEQYF.

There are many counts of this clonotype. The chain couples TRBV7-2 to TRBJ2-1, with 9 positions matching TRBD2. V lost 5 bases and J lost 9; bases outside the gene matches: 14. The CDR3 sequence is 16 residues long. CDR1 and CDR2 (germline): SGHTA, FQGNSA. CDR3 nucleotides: TGTGCCAGCAGCCCAAGCGGGGCGGGGGGGCCAAGTGAGCAGTTCTTC. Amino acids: CASSPSGAGGPSEQFF.

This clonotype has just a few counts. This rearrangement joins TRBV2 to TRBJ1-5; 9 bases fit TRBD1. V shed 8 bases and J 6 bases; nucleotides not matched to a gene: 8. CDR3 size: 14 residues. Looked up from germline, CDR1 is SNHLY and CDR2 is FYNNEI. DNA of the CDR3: TGTGCCAGCTTTAAAGGGACAGGGACTCAGCCCCAGCATTTT. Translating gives CASFKGTGTQPQHF.

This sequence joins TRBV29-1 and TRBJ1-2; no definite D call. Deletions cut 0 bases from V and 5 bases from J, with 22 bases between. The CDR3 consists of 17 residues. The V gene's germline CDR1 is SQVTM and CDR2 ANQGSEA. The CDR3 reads CSVEDLGGSDFLYGYTF. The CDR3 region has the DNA TGCAGCGTTGAAGATCTCGGAGGGTCGGACTTTCTTTATGGCTACACCTTC.

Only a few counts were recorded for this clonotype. The CDR3 here is CASSHGTKYGYEQYV. The CDR3 bases are TGTGCCAGCAGCCACGGGACAAAGTATGGCTACGAGCAGTACGTC. The chain carries TRBV6-2 or TRBV6-3 and TRBJ2-7; possibly TRBD1 for D (6 bases). V lost 6 bases and J lost 3, with 18 bases in between. The CDR3 consists of 15 residues. CDR1 MNHEY and CDR2 SVGEGT come from the germline V gene.

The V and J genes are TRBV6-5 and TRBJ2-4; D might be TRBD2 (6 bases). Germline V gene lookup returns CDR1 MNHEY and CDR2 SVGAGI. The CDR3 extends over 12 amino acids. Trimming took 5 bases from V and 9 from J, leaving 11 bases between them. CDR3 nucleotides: TGTGCCAGCAGTACGCGGGGCCTCATTCAGTACTTC. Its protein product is CASSTRGLIQYF.

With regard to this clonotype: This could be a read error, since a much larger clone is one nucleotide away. The CDR3 DNA is TGTGCCAGCAGCTTTTGGGTGGGAGACAATGAGCAGTTCTTC. Protein: CASSFWVGDNEQFF. V usage is TRBV7-8 and J usage is TRBJ2-1, with D tentatively TRBD2 (5 bases). Trimming removed 3 bases from V and 5 bases from J, with 11 bases in between. The CDR3 runs 14 residues. The V gene's germline CDR1 is SGHVS and CDR2 FQNEAQ.

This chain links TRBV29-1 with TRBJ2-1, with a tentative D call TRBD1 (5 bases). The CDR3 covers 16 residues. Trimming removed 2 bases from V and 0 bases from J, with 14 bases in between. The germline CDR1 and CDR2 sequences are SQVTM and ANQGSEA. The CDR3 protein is CSVESTQETSYNEQFF. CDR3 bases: TGCAGCGTTGAATCCACACAGGAGACCTCCTACAATGAGCAGTTCTTC.

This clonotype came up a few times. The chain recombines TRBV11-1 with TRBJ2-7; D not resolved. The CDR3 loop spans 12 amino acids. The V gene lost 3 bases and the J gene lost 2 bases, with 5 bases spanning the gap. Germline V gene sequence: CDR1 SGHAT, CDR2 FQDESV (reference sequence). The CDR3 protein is CASSFSTYEQYF. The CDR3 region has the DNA TGTGCCAGCAGCTTCTCAACCTACGAGCAGTACTTC.

The CDR3 loop reads CASRYRGRDEQFF. CDR3 sequence (DNA): TGTGCCAGCAGGTACAGGGGAAGAGACGAGCAGTTCTTC. V and J are TRBV28 and TRBJ2-1; 7 nucleotides align to TRBD1. Germline V gene lookup returns CDR1 MDHEN and CDR2 SYDVKM. With 6 bases clipped from V and 10 bases from J, the junction kept 9 bases outside the gene matches. This CDR3 region has 13 residues.

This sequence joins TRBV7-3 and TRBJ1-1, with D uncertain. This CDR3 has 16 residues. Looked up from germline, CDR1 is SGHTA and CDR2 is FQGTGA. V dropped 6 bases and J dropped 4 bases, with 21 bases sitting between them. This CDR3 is CASRYTGSLKATEAFF. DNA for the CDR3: TGTGCCAGCAGATATACGGGATCCCTAAAGGCCACTGAAGCTTTCTTT.

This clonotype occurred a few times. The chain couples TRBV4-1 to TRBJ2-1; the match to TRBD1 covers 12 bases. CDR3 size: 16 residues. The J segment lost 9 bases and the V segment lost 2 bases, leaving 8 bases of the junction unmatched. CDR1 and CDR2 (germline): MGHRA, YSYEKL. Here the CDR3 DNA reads TGCGCCAGCAGCCAACTACCGGGACAGGGGGCGTTTGAGCAGTTCTTC. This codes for CASSQLPGQGAFEQFF.

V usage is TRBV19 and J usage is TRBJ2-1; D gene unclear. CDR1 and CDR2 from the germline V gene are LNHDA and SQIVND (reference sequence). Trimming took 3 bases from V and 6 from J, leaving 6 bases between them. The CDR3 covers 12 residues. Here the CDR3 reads CASSMIVNEQFF. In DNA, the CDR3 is TGTGCCAGTAGTATGATCGTCAATGAGCAGTTCTTC. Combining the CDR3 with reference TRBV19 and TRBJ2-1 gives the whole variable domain DGGITQSPKYLFRKEGQNVTLSCEQNLNHDAMYWYRQDPGQGLRLIYYSQIVNDFQKGDIAEGYSVSREKKESFPLTVTSAQKNPTAFYLCASSMIVNEQFFGPGTRLTVL.

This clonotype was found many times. The CDR3 nucleotides read TGTGCCAGCAGCTCCCGGGACAGGATCCAAGAGACCCAGTACTTC. It codes for CASSSRDRIQETQYF. The chain couples TRBV7-2 to TRBJ2-5; 8 nucleotides line up with TRBD1. Germline CDR1 SGHTA, CDR2 FQGNSA. CDR3 length: 15 residues. J lost 1 base, V lost 4 bases, and 5 bases had no gene match.

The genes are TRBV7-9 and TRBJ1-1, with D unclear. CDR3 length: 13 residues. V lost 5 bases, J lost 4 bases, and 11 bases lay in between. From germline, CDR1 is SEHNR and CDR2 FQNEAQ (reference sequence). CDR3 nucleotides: TGTGCCAGCAGCCCGTCGGGAGCCACTGAAGCTTTCTTT. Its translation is CASSPSGATEAFF.

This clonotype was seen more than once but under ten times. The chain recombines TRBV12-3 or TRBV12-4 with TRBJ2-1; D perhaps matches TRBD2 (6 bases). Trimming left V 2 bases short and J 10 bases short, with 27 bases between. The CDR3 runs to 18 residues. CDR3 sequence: CASSLILGLGLPPAEQFF. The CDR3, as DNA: TGTGCCAGCAGTTTAATTTTAGGGTTGGGACTTCCCCCCGCCGAGCAGTTCTTC.

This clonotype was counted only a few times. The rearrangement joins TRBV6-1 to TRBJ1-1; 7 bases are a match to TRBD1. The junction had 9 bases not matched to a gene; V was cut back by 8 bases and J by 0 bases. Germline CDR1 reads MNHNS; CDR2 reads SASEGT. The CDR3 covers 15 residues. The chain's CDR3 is CASGDLGQMNTEAFF. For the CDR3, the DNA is TGTGCCAGCGGGGATCTGGGACAGATGAACACTGAAGCTTTCTTT.

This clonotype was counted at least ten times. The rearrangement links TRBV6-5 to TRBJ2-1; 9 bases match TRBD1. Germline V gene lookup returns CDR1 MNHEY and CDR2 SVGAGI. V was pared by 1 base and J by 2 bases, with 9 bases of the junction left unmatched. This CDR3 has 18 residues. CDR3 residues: CASSYLGQGPTTYNEQFF. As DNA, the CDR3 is TGTGCCAGCAGTTACTTGGGACAGGGACCCACTACCTACAATGAGCAGTTCTTC.

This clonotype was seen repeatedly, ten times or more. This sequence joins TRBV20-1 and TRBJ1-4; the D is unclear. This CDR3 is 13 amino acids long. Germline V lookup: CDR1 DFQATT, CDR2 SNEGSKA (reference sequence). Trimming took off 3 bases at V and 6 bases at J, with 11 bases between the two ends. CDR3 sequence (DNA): TGCAGTGCTAGTGGTCCTACGGATGAAAAACTGTTTTTT. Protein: CSASGPTDEKLFF.

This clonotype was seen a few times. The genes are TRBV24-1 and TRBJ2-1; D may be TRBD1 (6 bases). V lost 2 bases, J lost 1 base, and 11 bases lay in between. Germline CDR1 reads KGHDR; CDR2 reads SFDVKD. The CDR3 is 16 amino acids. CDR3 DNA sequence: TGTGCCACCAGTGATTCCGGGACACTGTCCTACAATGAGCAGTTCTTC. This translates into CATSDSGTLSYNEQFF.

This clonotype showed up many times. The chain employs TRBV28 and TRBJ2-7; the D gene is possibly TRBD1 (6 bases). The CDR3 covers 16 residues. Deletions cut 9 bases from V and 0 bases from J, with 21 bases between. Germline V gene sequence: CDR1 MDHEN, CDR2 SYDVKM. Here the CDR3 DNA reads TGTGCCAGTCAGTTTACTTTACAGGGACGCTCCTACGAGCAGTACTTC. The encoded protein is CASQFTLQGRSYEQYF. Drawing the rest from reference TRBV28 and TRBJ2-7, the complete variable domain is DVKVTQSSRYLVKRTGEKVFLECVQDMDHENMFWYRQDPGLGLRLIYFSYDVKMKEKGDIPEGYSVSREKKERFSLILESASTNQTSMYLCASQFTLQGRSYEQYFGPGTRLTVT.

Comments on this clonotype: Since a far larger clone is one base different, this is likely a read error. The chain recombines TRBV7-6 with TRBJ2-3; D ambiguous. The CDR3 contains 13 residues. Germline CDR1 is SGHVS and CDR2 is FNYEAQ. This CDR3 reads CANSLSGTDTQYF. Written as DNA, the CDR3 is TGTGCCAACAGCTTATCTGGCACAGATACGCAGTATTTT. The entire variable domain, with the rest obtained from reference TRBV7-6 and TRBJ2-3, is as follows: GAGVSQSPRYKVTKRGQDVALRCDPISGHVSLYWYRQALGQGPEFLTYFNYEAQQDKSGLPNDRFSAERPEGSISTLTIQRTEQRDSAMYRCANSLSGTDTQYFGPGTRLTVL.

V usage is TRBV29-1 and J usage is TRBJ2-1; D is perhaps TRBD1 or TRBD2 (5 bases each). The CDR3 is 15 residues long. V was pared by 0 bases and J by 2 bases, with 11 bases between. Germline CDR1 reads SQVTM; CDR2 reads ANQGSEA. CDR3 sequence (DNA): TGCAGCGTTGAAGATCTGGGGGATCCCTACAATGAGCAGTTCTTC. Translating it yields CSVEDLGDPYNEQFF.

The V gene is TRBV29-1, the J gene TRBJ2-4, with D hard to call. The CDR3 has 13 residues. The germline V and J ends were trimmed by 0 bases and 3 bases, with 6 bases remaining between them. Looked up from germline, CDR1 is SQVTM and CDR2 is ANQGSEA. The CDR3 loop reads CSVEEAGKNIQYF. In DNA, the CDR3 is TGCAGCGTTGAAGAGGCAGGCAAAAACATTCAGTACTTC.

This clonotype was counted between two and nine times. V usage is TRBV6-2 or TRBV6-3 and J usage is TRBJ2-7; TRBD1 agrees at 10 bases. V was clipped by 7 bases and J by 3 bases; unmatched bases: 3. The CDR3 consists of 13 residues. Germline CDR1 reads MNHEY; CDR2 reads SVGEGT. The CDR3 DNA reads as TGTGCCAGCACCTGGGACAGGGGCTACGAGCAGTACGTC. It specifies CASTWDRGYEQYV.

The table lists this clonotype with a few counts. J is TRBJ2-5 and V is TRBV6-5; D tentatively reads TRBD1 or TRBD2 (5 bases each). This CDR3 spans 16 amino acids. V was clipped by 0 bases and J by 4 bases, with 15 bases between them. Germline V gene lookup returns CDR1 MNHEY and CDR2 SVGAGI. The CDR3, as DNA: TGTGCCAGCAGTTACTCGCTAGCAAGGGACCCAGAGACCCAGTACTTC. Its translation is CASSYSLARDPETQYF.

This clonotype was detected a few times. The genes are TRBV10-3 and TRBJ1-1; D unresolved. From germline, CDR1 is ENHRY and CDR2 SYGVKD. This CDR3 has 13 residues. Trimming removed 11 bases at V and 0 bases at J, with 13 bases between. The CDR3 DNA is TGTGCCGAGTCGGAGCACATGAACACTGAAGCTTTCTTT. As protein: CAESEHMNTEAFF.